This TCR beta chain was recorded in a study of shared clonotypes between healthy human individuals. V shed 7 bases, J shed 1 base, and the junction held 13 bases outside the gene matches. This CDR3 is built from 16 residues. Germline V gene lookup returns CDR1 MDHEN and CDR2 SYDVKM. Healthy adults negative for HIV, lacking recent acute infections or vaccinations, served as donors. There were only Caucasian adults among the donors, and all lived in Nashville, Tennessee. Libraries were prepared by immunoSEQ multiplex PCR; TCRdb keeps only in-frame clonotypes and omits some of them. Here the sample spans about 480,000 clones, almost 80% being singletons.

Sequences were obtained from PBMCs. The receptor comes from a woman aged 40 to 49 in good health. Some clones in this sample may be carry-over from other donors' samples. This sequence joins TRBV28 and TRBJ2-7; 7 nucleotides agree with TRBD1. CDR3 sequence: CASTPADGTDSYEQYF. The CDR3 DNA follows: TGTGCCAGCACCCCGGCGGACGGGACAGATTCCTACGAGCAGTACTTC.